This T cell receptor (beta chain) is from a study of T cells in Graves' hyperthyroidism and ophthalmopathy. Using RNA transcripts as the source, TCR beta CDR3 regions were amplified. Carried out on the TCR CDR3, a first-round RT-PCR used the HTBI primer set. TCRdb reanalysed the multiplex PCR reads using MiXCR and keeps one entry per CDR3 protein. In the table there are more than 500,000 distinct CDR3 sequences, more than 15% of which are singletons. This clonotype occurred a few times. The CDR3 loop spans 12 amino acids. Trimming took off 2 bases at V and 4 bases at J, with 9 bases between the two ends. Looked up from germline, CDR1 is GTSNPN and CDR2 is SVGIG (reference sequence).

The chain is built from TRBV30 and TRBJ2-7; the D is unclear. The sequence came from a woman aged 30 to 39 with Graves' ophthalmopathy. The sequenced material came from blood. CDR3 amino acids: CAWSKGFYEQYF. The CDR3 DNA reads TGTGCCTGGAGTAAGGGATTTTACGAGCAGTACTTC.